Below, 20 T cell receptor beta chains from the same sample are listed, as sequenced in a study of T cells in Graves' hyperthyroidism and ophthalmopathy. Researchers amplified the TCR beta CDR3 regions from RNA transcripts. HTBI primers drove first-round RT-PCR of the TCR CDR3. TCRdb called the multiplex PCR reads again in MiXCR, with one record for every CDR3 protein. The sample gives hundreds of thousands of distinct CDR3 sequences, roughly 40% of which show up once; roughly 8.3% is in the top ten. The sequencing sample was made of blood. Receptors originate from a man younger than 35 with Graves' hyperthyroidism.

This chain joins TRBV7-9 and TRBJ2-5; 9 bases align to TRBD1. The germline V gene has CDR1 SEHNR and CDR2 FQNEAQ (reference sequence). This CDR3 is built from 15 residues. J lost 5 bases, V lost 4 bases, and 8 bases had no gene match. CDR3 in amino acids: CASSSYRGLRETQYF. The CDR3 region has the DNA TGTGCCAGCAGCTCCTACAGGGGGCTCCGGGAGACCCAGTACTTC.

The rearrangement links TRBV9 to TRBJ2-5; unclear D gene. The CDR3 runs to 15 residues. Germline CDR1 is SGDLS and CDR2 is YYNGEE. V lost 7 bases and J 0 bases, leaving 16 bases between the germline ends. As DNA, the CDR3 is TGTGCCAGCTCACCACCGATTTCGGACCAAGAGACCCAGTACTTC. This encodes CASSPPISDQETQYF.

The chain couples TRBV5-1 to TRBJ1-5; 9 positions agree with TRBD1. Per germline, CDR1 SGHRS and CDR2 YFSETQ. The V gene end was trimmed by 2 bases and the J gene end by 7 bases; junction bases not matched to a gene: 10. This CDR3 has 16 residues. The CDR3 region is CASSFNRDRAGQPQHF. The CDR3 bases are TGCGCCAGCAGCTTCAACCGGGACAGGGCAGGGCAGCCCCAGCATTTT.

This chain connects TRBV19 to TRBJ1-1, with D unclear. The ends were cut back, 0 bases at V and 4 bases at J, with 9 bases in the middle. Germline CDR1 and CDR2: LNHDA and SQIVND (reference sequence). CDR3 length equals 14 residues. As DNA, the CDR3 is TGTGCCAGTAGTATAGATTGGACGGGCACTGAAGCTTTCTTT. Translated: CASSIDWTGTEAFF.

The chain has TRBV6-5 and TRBJ2-2, with D unclear. In germline, CDR1 is MNHEY, CDR2 SVGAGI. CDR3 length equals 13 residues. Trimming removed 2 bases at V and 7 bases at J, with 8 bases between. As DNA, the CDR3 is TGTGCCAGCAGTTACGGGGTTTACGGGGAGCTGTTTTTT. Amino acids: CASSYGVYGELFF.

The chain is built from TRBV12-3 or TRBV12-4 and TRBJ1-1; perhaps TRBD1 as D (6 bases). The V end was cut by 5 bases, the J end by 5 bases, with 15 bases between. The CDR3 totals 14 residues. Written as DNA, the CDR3 is TGTGCCAGCAGTCCGCCGGGACACTTGACTGAAGCTTTCTTT. It specifies CASSPPGHLTEAFF.

This sequence joins TRBV20-1 and TRBJ1-2; no reliable D call. Trimming took 5 bases from V and 4 from J, leaving 20 bases between them. The CDR3 has 15 residues. CDR1 DFQATT and CDR2 SNEGSKA come from the germline V gene (reference sequence). The chain's CDR3 is CSAPSPPELSYGYTF. In DNA, the CDR3 is TGCAGTGCTCCCTCCCCCCCGGAGTTAAGCTATGGCTACACCTTC.

This clonotype was observed a few times. This chain uses TRBV11-2 with TRBJ2-7; D is possibly TRBD1 or TRBD2 (6 bases each). V gave up 4 bases and J gave up 3 bases, with 16 bases separating them. Germline-derived CDR1 and CDR2 are SGHAT and FQNNGV. CDR3 length: 15 amino acids. The CDR3 is CASSSLQGGGYEQYF. In DNA form, the CDR3 reads TGTGCCAGCAGCTCCCTACAGGGAGGAGGCTACGAGCAGTACTTC.

In DNA, the CDR3 is TGCGCCAGCAGCCATCGGGAGGACGCCTACGAGCAGTACTTC. Protein sequence: CASSHREDAYEQYF. The rearrangement links TRBV4-1 to TRBJ2-7; 7 nucleotides agree with TRBD2. With V trimmed by 3 bases and J by 2 bases, 4 bases remained unmatched. Germline CDR1 reads MGHRA; CDR2 reads YSYEKL. This CDR3 spans 14 amino acids.

The CDR3 reads CASSYSMGETQYF. DNA of the CDR3: TGTGCCAGCAGTTACTCGATGGGTGAGACCCAGTACTTC. This chain connects TRBV2 to TRBJ2-5; no definite D call. Germline values: CDR1 SNHLY, CDR2 FYNNEI. The V and J ends lost 5 bases and 5 bases respectively, with 12 bases between them. The CDR3 spans 13 residues. Full variable domain (remainder filled in from reference TRBV2 and TRBJ2-5): EPEVTQTPSHQVTQMGQEVILRCVPISNHLYFYWYRQILGQKVEFLVSFYNNEISEKSEIFDDQFSVERPDGSNFTLKIRSTKLEDSAMYFCASSYSMGETQYFGPGTRLLVL.

Concerning this clonotype itself: This may stem from a read error, because a much larger clone lies one nucleotide away. This rearrangement joins TRBV2 to TRBJ2-6, with D tentatively TRBD2 (6 bases). Germline CDR1 and CDR2: SNHLY and FYNNEI. This CDR3 region has 17 residues. The germline V and J ends were trimmed by 9 bases and 4 bases, with 22 bases remaining between them. This CDR3 reads CARGTSGAGLGANVLTF. CDR3 coding DNA: TGTGCCAGAGGGACTTCCGGGGCAGGGCTCGGGGCCAACGTCCTGACTTTC.

The rearrangement joins TRBV29-1 to TRBJ1-2; 7 positions match TRBD1. CDR1 is SQVTM, CDR2 ANQGSEA, per germline. The CDR3 contains 12 residues. The J segment lost 6 bases and the V segment lost 3 bases, leaving 4 bases of the junction unmatched. CDR3 coding DNA: TGCAGCGTTGACAGGGGGTTCGATGGCTACACCTTC. Its translation: CSVDRGFDGYTF.

There are many counts of this clonotype. The rearrangement joins TRBV10-3 to TRBJ2-7; the D is unclear. The germline V and J ends were trimmed by 3 bases and 0 bases, with 15 bases remaining between them. The germline gives CDR1 ENHRY, CDR2 SYGVKD. This CDR3 spans 16 amino acids. Here the CDR3 reads CAISEVGDGYSYEQYF. The DNA for the CDR3 is TGTGCCATCAGTGAAGTCGGAGACGGATACTCCTACGAGCAGTACTTC.

This clonotype has a handful of counts. The chain has TRBV6-5 and TRBJ1-4; D gene ambiguous. CDR1 and CDR2 from the germline V gene are MNHEY and SVGAGI. The V end was cut by 11 bases, the J end by 13 bases, with 35 bases between. The CDR3 has 17 amino acids. The CDR3 sequence is CASSPPSDPLFRMVLFF. CDR3 coding DNA: TGTGCCTCCAGCCCCCCCTCCGACCCTCTGTTTCGGATGGTACTGTTTTTT.

This clonotype was seen at least ten times. V and J are TRBV20-1 and TRBJ1-6; D is ambiguous. The germline V and J ends were trimmed by 1 base and 2 bases, with 6 bases remaining between them. The CDR3 runs 14 residues. The germline CDR1 and CDR2 sequences are DFQATT and SNEGSKA (reference sequence). CDR3 sequence: CSARGWTYNSPLHF. The CDR3 DNA follows: TGCAGTGCTAGAGGGTGGACCTATAATTCACCCCTCCACTTT.

This chain connects TRBV5-1 to TRBJ1-2, with TRBD1 matching over 12 bases. The CDR3 has 15 amino acids. V lost 2 bases and J lost 4; bases outside the gene matches: 3. CDR1 is SGHRS, CDR2 YFSETQ, per germline. The DNA for the CDR3 is TGCGCCAGCAGCTTATCGGGACAGGGGGCCTATGGCTACACCTTC. Its protein is CASSLSGQGAYGYTF.

This clonotype turned up a few times. V is TRBV2 and J is TRBJ1-6; D remains ambiguous. CDR3 length: 17 residues. Trimming removed 2 bases at V and 0 bases at J, with 11 bases between. Germline CDR1 and CDR2: SNHLY and FYNNEI. DNA of the CDR3: TGTGCCAGCAGTGAATTGGCAGGAAGCTCCTATAATTCACCCCTCCACTTT. Translated: CASSELAGSSYNSPLHF.

The V and J genes are TRBV5-1 and TRBJ1-2, with D perhaps TRBD1 (6 bases). The CDR3 spans 14 residues. Germline values: CDR1 SGHRS, CDR2 YFSETQ. V dropped 4 bases and J dropped 8 bases, with 18 bases sitting between them. The CDR3 nucleotides read TGCGCCAGCAGCCTGTCGGGGGGCCTCCACGGCTACACCTTC. It translates to CASSLSGGLHGYTF.

Details on this clonotype: Compared with germline, one end of the junction differs, possibly owing to a read error. V usage is TRBV5-6 and J usage is TRBJ1-1; no clear D gene. This CDR3 is 12 amino acids long. The germline V gene has CDR1 SGHDT and CDR2 YYEEEE. CDR3 DNA sequence: TGTGCCAGCAGCTTAAGTGGAACTGGAGCTTTCTTT. It encodes CASSLSGTGAFF.

This clonotype has a handful of counts. The rearrangement links TRBV20-1 to TRBJ1-5, with 7 bases matching TRBD1. Germline V gene sequence: CDR1 DFQATT, CDR2 SNEGSKA (reference sequence). This CDR3 is built from 14 residues. Trimming took 4 bases from V and 3 from J; bases not matched to a gene: 6. The CDR3 loop reads CSANRGPDNQPQHF. The CDR3 DNA reads as TGCAGTGCTAACAGGGGTCCCGACAATCAGCCCCAGCATTTT.